The rows below give T cell receptor beta chains drawn from one sample of a study of shared clonotypes between healthy human individuals. Measured with immunoSEQ multiplex PCR; TCRdb has only the in-frame clones, and not every one. This table has 2 million to 2.5 million clones, approximately 95% appearing once. Input material: naive CD4+ T cells sorted from blood. These receptor sequences come from a man aged 18 to 29 in good health. The CDR3 runs from the conserved cysteine through the conserved F or W. The order of the fields is CDR3 DNA, CDR3 protein, V gene, D gene, J gene, CDR3 length, clone size. D genes are given only for firm matches. A row's size may be missing; if present it is once, few, many or a size class.

TGCGCCAGCAGCCCAGACGGAGGACAGGGGGGCAACATTCAGTACTTC,CASSPDGGQGGNIQYF,TRBV5-1,TRBD1,TRBJ2-4,16,.
TGTGCCAGCAGTTCATTCGGACAGGGTGCATGGAGTCAGCCCCAGCATTTT,CASSSFGQGAWSQPQHF,TRBV28,TRBD1,TRBJ1-5,17,.
TGTGCCATCAGTGACTTGGGACAGACTAGCACAGATACGCAGTATTTT,CAISDLGQTSTDTQYF,TRBV10-3,TRBD1,TRBJ2-3,16,.
TGTGCCAGCAGAGGGGAGGTATACGAGCAGTACTTC,CASRGEVYEQYF,TRBV6-1,.,TRBJ2-7,12,.
TGTGCCAGCAGTACTGACAGGGGCGGCGAGCAGTACTTC,CASSTDRGGEQYF,TRBV6-1,TRBD1,TRBJ2-7,13,.
TGTGCCAGCAGTCCGGGACTAGTCACAGATACGCAGTATTTT,CASSPGLVTDTQYF,TRBV6-6,TRBD2,TRBJ2-3,14,.
TGTGCCAGCAGTGAAGGGGACAGGGAGTACGGTGGCTACACCTTC,CASSEGDREYGGYTF,TRBV2,TRBD1,TRBJ1-2,15,.
TGCAGTGCTAGAGATCCCCCTGAAGCTTTCTTT,CSARDPPEAFF,TRBV20-1,.,TRBJ1-1,11,once
TGTGCCAGCCGCCGGACTAGCGTGGCGGACACCGGGGAGCTGTTTTTT,CASRRTSVADTGELFF,TRBV6-4,TRBD2,TRBJ2-2,16,.
TGTGCCAGCAGTGGCCCCGGGACAGGGAGCCCCTATGGCTACACCTTC,CASSGPGTGSPYGYTF,TRBV25-1,TRBD1,TRBJ1-2,16,.
TGTGCCAGCAGTAGTGGACTAGCCCGAGAGACCCAGTACTTC,CASSSGLARETQYF,TRBV6-6,TRBD2,TRBJ2-5,14,.
TGTGCCAGTAGTATAGGGAAAGGCGCGTCAGGCACAGATACGCAGTATTTT,CASSIGKGASGTDTQYF,TRBV19,.,TRBJ2-3,17,.
TGTGCCAGCAGTATGACAGGGAGGAGTACTGAAGCTTTCTTT,CASSMTGRSTEAFF,TRBV28,TRBD1,TRBJ1-1,14,.
TGTGCCAGCTCACCACCGTTAATGGACAGTGTGAGGGGAGAGACCCAGTACTTC,CASSPPLMDSVRGETQYF,TRBV18,.,TRBJ2-5,18,.
TGTGCCAGTAGGGACCTACGTACCCCCTACGAGCAGTACTTC,CASRDLRTPYEQYF,TRBV19,.,TRBJ2-7,14,.
TGTGCCAGCAGTGAAGATGGGACAGGGTACGAAAAACTGTTTTTT,CASSEDGTGYEKLFF,TRBV2,TRBD1,TRBJ1-4,15,.
TGTGCCAGCAGTGTGGTTTCTAGCACAGATACGCAGTATTTT,CASSVVSSTDTQYF,TRBV6-1,.,TRBJ2-3,14,.
TGTGCCAGCAGTAACGGCGCTGAAGCTTTCTTT,CASSNGAEAFF,TRBV6-5,.,TRBJ1-1,11,.
TGTGCCAGCAGTTCAGGGACCTACGAGCAGTACTTC,CASSSGTYEQYF,TRBV28,.,TRBJ2-7,12,.
TGTGCCTGGAGTGTAGGGGGATCAGGGCCAGAAAAACTGTTTTTT,CAWSVGGSGPEKLFF,TRBV30,.,TRBJ1-4,15,once
TGTGCCAGCTCACCACCGGGGAGGTACGAGCAGTACTTC,CASSPPGRYEQYF,TRBV18,.,TRBJ2-7,13,.
TGCAGCGTTGTGAGCGGGTACGAGCAGTACTTC,CSVVSGYEQYF,TRBV29-1,.,TRBJ2-7,11,.
TGCGCCAGCACCCCGACGGGGTCTGGAAACACCATATATTTT,CASTPTGSGNTIYF,TRBV5-1,.,TRBJ1-3,14,.
TGTGCCACCCACCAGGACAGGTCCAATCAGCCCCAGCATTTT,CATHQDRSNQPQHF,TRBV2,TRBD1,TRBJ1-5,14,.
TGTGCCAGGGAGACCACGGCCAAAAACATTCAGTACTTC,CARETTAKNIQYF,TRBV6-4,.,TRBJ2-4,13,once
TGTGCCAGTAGAAACGGCCCCGGAGGCGCAGATACGCAGTATTTT,CASRNGPGGADTQYF,TRBV19,.,TRBJ2-3,15,.
TGTGCCAGCAGTCCAACACTAGCGGGAGTAATAGATACGCAGTATTTT,CASSPTLAGVIDTQYF,TRBV11-2,TRBD2,TRBJ2-3,16,.
TGTGCCAGCAGCTTAATACCGGAGACCCAGTACTTC,CASSLIPETQYF,TRBV7-2,.,TRBJ2-5,12,.
TGTGCCAGCAGTGAGGCTAGCGGGGGGATAGGGACCCAGTACTTC,CASSEASGGIGTQYF,TRBV2,TRBD2,TRBJ2-5,15,.
TGCGCCAGCAGCTTGAGGTTGGCGGGCCCAGAAGGCTACACCTTC,CASSLRLAGPEGYTF,TRBV5-1,.,TRBJ1-2,15,.
TGTGCCAGCAGCCAGATTTTGGGAGACGGCAATCAGCCCCAGCATTTT,CASSQILGDGNQPQHF,TRBV11-3,.,TRBJ1-5,16,.
TGTGCCAGCAGGGTCTTATCTGGGAACGAGCAGTACTTC,CASRVLSGNEQYF,TRBV28,.,TRBJ2-7,13,.
TGTGCCAGCAGCTCACGGACAGGGAATGTTCGAGAGACCCAGTACTTC,CASSSRTGNVRETQYF,TRBV11-1,TRBD1,TRBJ2-5,16,.
TGTGCCAGCAGCCTCACAGGGTACCAGAACACCGGGGAGCTGTTTTTT,CASSLTGYQNTGELFF,TRBV28,.,TRBJ2-2,16,.
TGTGCCAGCTCACCACCGTCAGGAGACACTGAAGCTTTCTTT,CASSPPSGDTEAFF,TRBV18,.,TRBJ1-1,14,.
TGTGCCAGCTTCCGGGAAGTGGGTTCACCCCTCCACTTT,CASFREVGSPLHF,TRBV6-1,.,TRBJ1-6,13,once
TGCGCCAGCAGCGGCGGACAGCTCGGTAATGAAAAACTGTTTTTT,CASSGGQLGNEKLFF,TRBV5-1,.,TRBJ1-4,15,.